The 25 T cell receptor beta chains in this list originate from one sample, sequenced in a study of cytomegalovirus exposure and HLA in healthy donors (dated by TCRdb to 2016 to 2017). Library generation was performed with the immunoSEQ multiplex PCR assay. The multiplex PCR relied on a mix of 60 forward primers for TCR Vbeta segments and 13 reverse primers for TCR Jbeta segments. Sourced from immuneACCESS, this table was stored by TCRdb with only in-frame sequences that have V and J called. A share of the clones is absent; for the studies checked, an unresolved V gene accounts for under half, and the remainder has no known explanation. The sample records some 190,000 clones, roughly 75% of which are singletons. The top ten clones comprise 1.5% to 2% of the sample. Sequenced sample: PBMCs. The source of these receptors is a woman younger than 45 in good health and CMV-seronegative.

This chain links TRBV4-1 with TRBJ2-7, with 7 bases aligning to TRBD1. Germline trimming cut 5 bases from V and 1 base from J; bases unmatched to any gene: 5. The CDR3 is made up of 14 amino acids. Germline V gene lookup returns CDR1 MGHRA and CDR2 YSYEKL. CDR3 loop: CASSNRDRSYEQYF. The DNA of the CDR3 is TGCGCCAGCAGCAACCGGGACAGATCCTACGAGCAGTACTTC.

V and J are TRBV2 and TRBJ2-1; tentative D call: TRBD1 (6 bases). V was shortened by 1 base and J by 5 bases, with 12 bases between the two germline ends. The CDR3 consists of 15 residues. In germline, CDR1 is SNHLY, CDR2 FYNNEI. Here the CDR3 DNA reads TGTGCCAGCAGTGAAGACGGGACACCAGACAATGAGCAGTTCTTC. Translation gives CASSEDGTPDNEQFF.

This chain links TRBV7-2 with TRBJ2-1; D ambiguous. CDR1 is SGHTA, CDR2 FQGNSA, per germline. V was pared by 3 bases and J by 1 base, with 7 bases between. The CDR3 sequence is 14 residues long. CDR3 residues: CASSFGGSYNEQFF. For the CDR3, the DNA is TGTGCCAGCAGCTTCGGCGGTTCCTACAATGAGCAGTTCTTC.

CDR3 protein: CASTGLGNNQPQHF. Here the CDR3 DNA reads TGTGCCAGCACTGGGCTGGGCAACAATCAGCCCCAGCATTTT. V gene TRBV6-5 combines with J gene TRBJ1-5; D unclear. Deletions cut 7 bases from V and 3 bases from J, with 13 bases between. The germline V gene has CDR1 MNHEY and CDR2 SVGAGI. The CDR3 runs 14 residues.

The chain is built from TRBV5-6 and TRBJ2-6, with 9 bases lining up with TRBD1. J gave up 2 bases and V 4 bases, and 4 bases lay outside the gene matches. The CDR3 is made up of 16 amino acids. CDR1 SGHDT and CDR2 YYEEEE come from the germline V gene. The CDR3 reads CASSLRTGAGANVLTF. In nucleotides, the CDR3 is TGTGCCAGCAGCCTGAGGACAGGGGCTGGGGCCAACGTCCTGACTTTC.

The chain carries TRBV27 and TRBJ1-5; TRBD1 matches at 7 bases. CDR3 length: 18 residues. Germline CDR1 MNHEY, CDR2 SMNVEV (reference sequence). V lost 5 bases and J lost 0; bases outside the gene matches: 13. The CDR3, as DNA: TGTGCCAGCAGTACTATAGGGGGACAGATCAATAGCAATCAGCCCCAGCATTTT. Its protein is CASSTIGGQINSNQPQHF.

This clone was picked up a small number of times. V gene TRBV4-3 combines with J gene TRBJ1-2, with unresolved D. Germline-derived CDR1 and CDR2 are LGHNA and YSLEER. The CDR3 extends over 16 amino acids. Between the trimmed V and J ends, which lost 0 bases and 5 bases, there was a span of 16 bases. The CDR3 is CASSQDLAAPSYGYTF. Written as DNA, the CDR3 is TGCGCCAGCAGCCAAGATCTGGCAGCTCCTAGTTATGGCTACACCTTC.

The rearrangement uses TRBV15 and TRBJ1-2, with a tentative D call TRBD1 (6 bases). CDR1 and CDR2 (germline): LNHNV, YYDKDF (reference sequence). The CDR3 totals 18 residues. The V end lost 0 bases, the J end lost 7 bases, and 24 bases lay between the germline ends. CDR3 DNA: TGTGCCACCAGCAGAGATCGTGCTTTGTCAGGGGCCTTCTCTGGCTACACCTTC. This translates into CATSRDRALSGAFSGYTF.

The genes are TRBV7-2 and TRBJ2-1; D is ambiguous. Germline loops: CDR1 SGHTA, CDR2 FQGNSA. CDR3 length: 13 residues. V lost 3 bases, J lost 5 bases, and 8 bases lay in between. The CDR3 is CASSFSANNEQFF. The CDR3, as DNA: TGTGCCAGCAGCTTTTCCGCGAACAATGAGCAGTTCTTC.

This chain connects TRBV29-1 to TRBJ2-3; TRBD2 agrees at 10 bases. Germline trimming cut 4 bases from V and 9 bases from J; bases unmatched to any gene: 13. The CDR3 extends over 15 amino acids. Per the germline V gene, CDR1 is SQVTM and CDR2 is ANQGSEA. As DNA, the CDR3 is TGCAGCGTTGCGGGTAGCGGGGGGAAAAAGGGGACGCAGTATTTT. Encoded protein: CSVAGSGGKKGTQYF.

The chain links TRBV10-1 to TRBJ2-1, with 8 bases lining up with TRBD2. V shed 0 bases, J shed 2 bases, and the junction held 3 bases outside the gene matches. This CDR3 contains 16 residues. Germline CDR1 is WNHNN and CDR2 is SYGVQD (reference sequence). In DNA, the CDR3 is TGCGCCAGCAGTGAGTCGAGGGGACTAGCCTACAATGAGCAGTTCTTC. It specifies CASSESRGLAYNEQFF.

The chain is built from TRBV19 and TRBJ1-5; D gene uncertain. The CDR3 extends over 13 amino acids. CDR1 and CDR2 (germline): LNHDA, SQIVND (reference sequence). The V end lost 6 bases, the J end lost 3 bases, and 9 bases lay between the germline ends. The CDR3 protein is CASRLSYNQPQHF. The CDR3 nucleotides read TGTGCCAGTAGATTGAGCTACAATCAGCCCCAGCATTTT.

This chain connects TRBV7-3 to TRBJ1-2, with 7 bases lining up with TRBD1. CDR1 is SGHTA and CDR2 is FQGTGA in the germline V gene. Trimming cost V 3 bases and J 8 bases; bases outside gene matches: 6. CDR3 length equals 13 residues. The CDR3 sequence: CASSFPGQRGYTF. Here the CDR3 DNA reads TGTGCCAGCAGCTTCCCGGGACAGAGAGGCTACACCTTC.

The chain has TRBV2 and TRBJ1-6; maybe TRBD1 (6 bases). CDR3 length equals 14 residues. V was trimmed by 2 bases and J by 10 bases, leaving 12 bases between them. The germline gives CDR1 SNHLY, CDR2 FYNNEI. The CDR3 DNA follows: TGTGCCAGCAGTGAACTCGGGGGGCGATCACCCCTCCACTTT. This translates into CASSELGGRSPLHF.

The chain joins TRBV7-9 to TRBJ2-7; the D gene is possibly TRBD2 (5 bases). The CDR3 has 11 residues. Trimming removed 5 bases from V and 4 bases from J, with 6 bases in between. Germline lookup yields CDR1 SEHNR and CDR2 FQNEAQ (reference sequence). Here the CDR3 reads CASSGLYEQYF. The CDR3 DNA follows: TGTGCCAGCAGCGGACTTTACGAGCAGTACTTC.

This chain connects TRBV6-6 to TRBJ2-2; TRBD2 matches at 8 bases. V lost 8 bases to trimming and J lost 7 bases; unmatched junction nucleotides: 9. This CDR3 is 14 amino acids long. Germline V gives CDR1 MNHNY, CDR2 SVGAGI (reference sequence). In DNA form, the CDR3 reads TGTGCCAGCCTCCGGGGGGGCCGTGACGGGGAGCTGTTTTTT. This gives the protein CASLRGGRDGELFF.

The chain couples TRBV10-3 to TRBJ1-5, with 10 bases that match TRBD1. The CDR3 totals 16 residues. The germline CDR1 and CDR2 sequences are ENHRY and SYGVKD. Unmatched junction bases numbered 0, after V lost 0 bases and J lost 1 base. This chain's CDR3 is CAISESGQGSNQPQHF. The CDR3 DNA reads TGTGCCATCAGTGAGTCGGGACAGGGGAGCAATCAGCCCCAGCATTTT.

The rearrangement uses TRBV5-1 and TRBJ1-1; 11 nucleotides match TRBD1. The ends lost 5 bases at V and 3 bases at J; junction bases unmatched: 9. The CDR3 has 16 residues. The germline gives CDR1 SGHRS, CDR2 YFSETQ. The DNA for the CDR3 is TGCGCCAGCAGTTGGACAGGGGGCGCCGGGGACACTGAAGCTTTCTTT. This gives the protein CASSWTGGAGDTEAFF.

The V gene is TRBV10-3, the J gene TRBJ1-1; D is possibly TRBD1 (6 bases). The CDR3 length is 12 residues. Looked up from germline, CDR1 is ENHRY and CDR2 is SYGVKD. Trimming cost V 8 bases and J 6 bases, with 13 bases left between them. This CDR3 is CAIASDSPEAFF. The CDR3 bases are TGTGCCATCGCCTCGGACAGTCCTGAAGCTTTCTTT.

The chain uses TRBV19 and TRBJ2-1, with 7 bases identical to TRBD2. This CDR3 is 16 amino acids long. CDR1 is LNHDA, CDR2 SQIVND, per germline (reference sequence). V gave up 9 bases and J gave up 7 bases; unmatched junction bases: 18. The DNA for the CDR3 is TGTGCCAGCCGCCGGGCTGGACTAGTAAAGGATAATGAGCAGTTCTTC. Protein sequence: CASRRAGLVKDNEQFF.

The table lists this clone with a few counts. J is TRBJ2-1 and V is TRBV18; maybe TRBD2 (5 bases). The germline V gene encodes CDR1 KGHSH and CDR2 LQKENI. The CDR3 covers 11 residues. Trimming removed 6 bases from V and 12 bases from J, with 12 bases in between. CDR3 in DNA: TGTGCCAGCTCCCCCAACGAGGGGCAGTTCTTC. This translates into CASSPNEGQFF.

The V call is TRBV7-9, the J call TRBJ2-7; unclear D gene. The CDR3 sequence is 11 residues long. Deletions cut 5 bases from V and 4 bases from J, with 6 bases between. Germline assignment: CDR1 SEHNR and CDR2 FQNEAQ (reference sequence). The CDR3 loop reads CASSPKYEQYF. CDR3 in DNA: TGTGCCAGCAGCCCTAAATACGAGCAGTACTTC.

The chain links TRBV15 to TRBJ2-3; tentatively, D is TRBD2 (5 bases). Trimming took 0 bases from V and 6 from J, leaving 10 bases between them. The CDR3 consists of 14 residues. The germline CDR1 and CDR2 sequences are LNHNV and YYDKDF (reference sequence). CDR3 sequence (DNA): TGTGCCACCAGCAGAGATAGAGGGCCCGATACGCAGTATTTT. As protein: CATSRDRGPDTQYF.

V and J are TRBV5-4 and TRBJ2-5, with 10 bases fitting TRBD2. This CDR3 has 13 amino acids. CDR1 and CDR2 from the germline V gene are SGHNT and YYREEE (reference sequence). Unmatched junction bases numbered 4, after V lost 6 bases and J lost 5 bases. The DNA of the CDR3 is TGTGCCAGCAAGGTGGGACTAGCGGAGACCCAGTACTTC. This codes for CASKVGLAETQYF.

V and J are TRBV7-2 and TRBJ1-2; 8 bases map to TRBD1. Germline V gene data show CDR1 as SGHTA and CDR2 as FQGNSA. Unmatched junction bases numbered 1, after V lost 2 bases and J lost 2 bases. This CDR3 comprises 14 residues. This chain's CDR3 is CASSLRTGNYGYTF. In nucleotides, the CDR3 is TGTGCCAGCAGCTTAAGGACAGGGAACTATGGCTACACCTTC.